This entry describes one TCR beta chain. Its specificity is not known. The source of the sample is a study of cytomegalovirus exposure and HLA in healthy donors. Study overall: An early data release held 75 million to 100 million unique TCRs from HLA-typed donors.

The PCR was carried out with 60 Vbeta primers and 13 Jbeta primers. TCRdb's copy holds only in-frame clones and misses some; the assay was immunoSEQ multiplex PCR. The specimen's table records 29,000 or so clones. Nominally healthy donors provided the samples, though records likely missed some immune exposures. Study-level points and caveats: DRB1 had the most TCR associations and HLA-C the fewest, a later analysis found, with rates varying by HLA locus. TCR beta sequences numbering some 17,000 were associated with HLA alleles at 0.05 false discovery rate in a later analysis.

Germline trimming cut 7 bases from V and 0 bases from J; bases unmatched to any gene: 4. Per germline, CDR1 MNHEY and CDR2 SVGAGI. This CDR3 region has 14 residues. This TCR came from a man aged 25-45 years in good health and CMV-seronegative. The sequenced material came from PBMCs. The chain has TRBV6-5 and TRBJ2-3; 7 bases match TRBD1. This CDR3 is CASTRGLSTDTQYF. The CDR3 nucleotides are TGTGCCAGCACCAGGGGGTTGAGCACAGATACGCAGTATTTT.